The T cell receptor (beta chain) described here comes from a study of CD8 T cells in ankylosing spondylitis (dated by TCRdb to 2017 to 2019). Regarding the study in general: The study set out to find disease-linked TCR variants by profiling T cell receptor beta repertoires in ankylosing spondylitis patients and healthy donors. The full study cohort comprised about 24 ankylosing spondylitis patients and about a hundred healthy donors. Peripheral blood was sampled, and synovial fluid was additionally collected from ankylosing spondylitis patients.

The table lists this clonotype with many counts. The specificity of this receptor is unknown. One base away there is no much larger clone; base qualities are not given. Sequencer: Illumina HiSeq 2500. Quantitative 5'-RACE with molecular barcodes was the method used to prepare the TCR beta libraries. In the original analysis: A new computational method, built on a probabilistic model of VDJ rearrangement, was used to identify disease-linked TCR variants. Using fastp at Q25 and MiXCR, TCRdb reprocessed the public reads and kept productive beta chains. A single entry per CDR3 protein holds the most common genes and DNA from its merged rows. TCRdb, rather than the study authors, made the V and J calls. The sample profile shows approximately 130,000 distinct CDR3 sequences; about an eighth of them were found once. The ten biggest clones cover around 4.3% of the sample. Trimmed from V: 6 bases; trimmed from J: 7 bases; junction bases lacking a gene match: 11. From its cysteine to its phenylalanine, the CDR3 spans 15 amino acids. The only DNA kept is the CDR3, 45 bases in frame from the first base. From a lookup of the germline V gene, CDR1 and CDR2 are SGHTA and FQGNSA.

What the study reported, not specific to this receptor: Blood from ankylosing spondylitis patients appeared to be characterized by a TCR beta motif made up of several highly homologous amino acid variants. Some TCR beta motif variants had previously been reported in synovial fluid and blood of reactive arthritis patients, which suggested common disease-initiation mechanisms. A CD8+ phenotype was shown by the disease-linked clones, which were found at relatively low frequencies in peripheral blood. The disease-linked clones were reported as significantly enriched in matched synovial fluid samples from ankylosing spondylitis patients.

The clonotype was recovered from a female donor with ankylosing spondylitis or in good health (not recorded which). The chain couples TRBV7-2 to TRBJ2-3, with 9 bases matching TRBD1. Input material: blood, either unsorted or a sorted T cell fraction (not recorded which). The sequence in DNA is TGTGCCAGCAGTCGTTCCGGGACAGGGTCGAATACGCAGTATTTT. Its amino acids are CASSRSGTGSNTQYF.